Following are 10 T cell receptor beta chains from one sample sequenced in a study. One entry per CDR3 protein results from TCRdb running MiXCR on the RT-PCR reads. The sample gives about 700,000 distinct CDR3 sequences, 14% of which show up once; roughly 4% is in the top ten. The sequenced sample consisted of memory CD4+ T cells from blood. These TCRs come from a female donor in good health, serving as a healthy control.

This clonotype showed up just a few times. The chain recombines TRBV3-1 with TRBJ2-3; TRBD2 agrees at 7 bases. CDR1 and CDR2 from the germline V gene are LGHDT and YNNKEL (reference sequence). This CDR3 is 12 amino acids long. J was trimmed by 6 bases and V by 5 bases; bases with no gene match: 2. Here the CDR3 reads CASSGEGDTQYF. Written as DNA, the CDR3 is TGTGCCAGCAGCGGGGAGGGGGATACGCAGTATTTT.

The chain uses TRBV10-2 and TRBJ2-5; 16 bases are a match to TRBD2. CDR1 is WSHSY, CDR2 SAAADI, per germline. V lost 5 bases, J lost 5 bases, and 14 bases stayed unmatched. This CDR3 is 19 amino acids long. The CDR3 region has the DNA TGCGCCAGCAGTCCCACCTTGGGGACTAGCGGGGGGGCCGGTGAGACCCAGTACTTC. Its translation is CASSPTLGTSGGAGETQYF.

The rearrangement links TRBV11-3 to TRBJ2-3; D possibly corresponds to TRBD2 (5 bases). The CDR3 covers 14 residues. Germline V gene lookup returns CDR1 SGHNT and CDR2 YENEEA. V lost 2 bases and J 4 bases, leaving 10 bases between the germline ends. DNA for the CDR3: TGTGCCAGCAGCTTAACCCGCGGGTCAGATACGCAGTATTTT. Encoded protein: CASSLTRGSDTQYF.

The chain uses TRBV20-1 and TRBJ2-1; no definite D call. Trimming left V 3 bases short and J 2 bases short, with 17 bases between. Germline lookup yields CDR1 DFQATT and CDR2 SNEGSKA (reference sequence). The CDR3 consists of 16 residues. Here the CDR3 reads CSASRNPEAPYNEQFF. The CDR3 nucleotides read TGCAGTGCTAGCCGAAACCCCGAGGCCCCCTACAATGAGCAGTTCTTC.

This clonotype appeared a few times. The V and J genes are TRBV25-1 and TRBJ1-1; tentatively, D is TRBD1 (5 bases). Germline values: CDR1 MGHDK, CDR2 SYGVNS. V lost 1 base to trimming and J lost 6 bases, with 12 bases between them. The CDR3 contains 14 residues. The CDR3 DNA sequence: TGTGCCAGCAGTGAATTAACGGCAGGGTCTGAAGCTTTCTTT. Protein: CASSELTAGSEAFF.

Here the CDR3 DNA reads TGTGCCAGCAGCATACGGGGGCGGGGAGCCAGAGATACGCAGTATTTT. This sequence encodes CASSIRGRGARDTQYF. The chain is built from TRBV28 and TRBJ2-3; D tentatively reads TRBD1 or TRBD2 (6 bases each). The germline V gene has CDR1 MDHEN and CDR2 SYDVKM. This CDR3 is built from 16 residues. The germline V and J ends were trimmed by 6 bases and 5 bases, with 21 bases remaining between them. Complete variable domain (other parts from reference TRBV28 and TRBJ2-3): DVKVTQSSRYLVKRTGEKVFLECVQDMDHENMFWYRQDPGLGLRLIYFSYDVKMKEKGDIPEGYSVSREKKERFSLILESASTNQTSMYLCASSIRGRGARDTQYFGPGTRLTVL.

In its sample, this clonotype was seen a few times. The rearrangement uses TRBV3-1 and TRBJ2-7; 9 bases agree with TRBD2. Germline V gene data show CDR1 as LGHDT and CDR2 as YNNKEL (reference sequence). The trim removed 2 bases at V and 6 bases at J, leaving 8 bases unmatched. CDR3 length: 15 residues. The CDR3 here is CASSQIPAGGSEQYF. CDR3 nucleotides: TGTGCCAGCAGCCAAATTCCAGCGGGAGGATCCGAGCAGTACTTC.

This clonotype occurred many times. The chain joins TRBV6-5 to TRBJ2-1; 8 bases line up with TRBD2. The V gene end was trimmed by 4 bases and the J gene end by 9 bases; junction bases not matched to a gene: 23. Germline CDR1 MNHEY, CDR2 SVGAGI. The CDR3 consists of 19 residues. The CDR3 sequence: CASSSLGMEPGGPYGEQFF. The CDR3 nucleotides are TGTGCCAGCAGTTCCCTTGGTATGGAGCCGGGAGGGCCGTATGGTGAGCAGTTCTTC.

The table lists this clonotype with many counts. The CDR3 spells CASSPTSGTQYF. The DNA for the CDR3 is TGTGCCAGCAGCCCCACTAGCGGGACCCAGTACTTC. The rearrangement links TRBV7-2 to TRBJ2-5, with 8 nucleotides matching TRBD2. This CDR3 contains 12 residues. V shed 5 bases, J shed 7 bases, and the junction held 3 bases outside the gene matches. Germline assignment: CDR1 SGHTA and CDR2 FQGNSA.

This clonotype has only a few counts. The chain is built from TRBV20-1 and TRBJ2-7; no clear D. Trimming pared 0 bases from V and 4 bases from J, leaving 7 bases between. In germline, CDR1 is DFQATT, CDR2 SNEGSKA (reference sequence). The CDR3 length is 12 residues. The CDR3 loop is CSARDVLYEQYF. In DNA form, the CDR3 reads TGCAGTGCTAGAGATGTACTATACGAGCAGTACTTC.